The 16 T cell receptor beta chains reported below all come from one sample, sequenced in a study of blood T cells in healthy people across ages. The use of a sample-barcoded 5' primer and a J-beta primer mix characterized a second PCR of about 7 to 12 cycles. TCRdb reanalysed the 5' RACE reads using MiXCR and keeps one entry per CDR3 protein. This sample yields hundreds of thousands of distinct CDR3 sequences, of which about 54% are seen a single time; approximately 40% belongs to the top ten. Sequenced: blood. Receptor source: a man in his fifties or sixties in good health.

The chain joins TRBV5-1 to TRBJ2-6; perhaps TRBD1 as D (5 bases). V was shortened by 1 base and J by 1 base, with 15 bases between the two germline ends. The CDR3 consists of 18 residues. Germline-derived CDR1 and CDR2 are SGHRS and YFSETQ. The DNA for the CDR3 is TGCGCCAGCAGCTTGATGGCAGGGATTGAGTCTGGGGCCAACGTCCTGACTTTC. Amino acids: CASSLMAGIESGANVLTF.

This chain joins TRBV5-1 and TRBJ2-3; 12 nucleotides align to TRBD2. CDR3 length: 17 residues. Germline lookup yields CDR1 SGHRS and CDR2 YFSETQ. Unmatched junction bases numbered 10, after V lost 5 bases and J lost 3 bases. The CDR3 bases are TGCGCCAGCAGTCTCCTAGCGGGGGGGACGGCAACAGATACGCAGTATTTT. It encodes CASSLLAGGTATDTQYF. The variable domain in full, with the rest retrieved from reference TRBV5-1 and TRBJ2-3, is KAGVTQTPRYLIKTRGQQVTLSCSPISGHRSVSWYQQTPGQGLQFLFEYFSETQRNKGNFPGRFSGRQFSNSRSEMNVSTLELGDSALYLCASSLLAGGTATDTQYFGPGTRLTVL.

The chain joins TRBV20-1 to TRBJ1-2, with 9 bases that match TRBD1. From germline, CDR1 is DFQATT and CDR2 SNEGSKA (reference sequence). Trimming took 6 bases from V and 4 from J; bases not matched to a gene: 12. This CDR3 is built from 15 residues. CDR3 sequence reads: CSAVGPGQGLYGYTF. DNA of the CDR3: TGCAGTGCAGTGGGGCCGGGACAGGGCCTCTATGGCTACACCTTC.

This sequence joins TRBV24-1 and TRBJ2-5; 11 bases line up with TRBD1. This CDR3 spans 16 amino acids. V was pared by 3 bases and J by 3 bases, with 5 bases of the junction left unmatched. Germline values: CDR1 KGHDR, CDR2 SFDVKD. CDR3 protein: CATSDPGQGGEETQYF. The CDR3, as DNA: TGTGCCACCAGTGATCCGGGACAGGGGGGGGAAGAGACCCAGTACTTC.

In DNA, the CDR3 is TGTGCCAGCAGCCCGGGGTTCTTTGAAGCTTTCTTT. The encoded protein is CASSPGFFEAFF. V is TRBV7-2 and J is TRBJ1-1; D gene uncertain. Germline V gene data show CDR1 as SGHTA and CDR2 as FQGNSA. Trimming left V 5 bases short and J 7 bases short, with 11 bases between. This CDR3 is built from 12 residues.

This chain joins TRBV20-1 and TRBJ1-3; perhaps TRBD1 as D (5 bases). Trimming left V 6 bases short and J 0 bases short, with 18 bases between. CDR1 DFQATT and CDR2 SNEGSKA come from the germline V gene (reference sequence). The CDR3 runs 16 residues. The CDR3 here is CSATGRETLSGNTIYF. In DNA, the CDR3 is TGCAGTGCCACTGGCAGGGAAACCCTCTCTGGAAACACCATATATTTT.

The chain couples TRBV5-5 to TRBJ2-7, with D uncertain. In germline, CDR1 is SGHKS, CDR2 YYEKEE (reference sequence). This CDR3 has 13 amino acids. Deletions cut 0 bases from V and 2 bases from J, with 6 bases between. CDR3 residues: CASSLAQPYEQYF. CDR3 nucleotide sequence: TGTGCCAGCAGCTTGGCGCAGCCCTACGAGCAGTACTTC. Variable domain in full (rest from reference TRBV5-5 and TRBJ2-7): DAGVTQSPTHLIKTRGQQVTLRCSPISGHKSVSWYQQVLGQGPQFIFQYYEKEERGRGNFPDRFSARQFPNYSSELNVNALLLGDSALYLCASSLAQPYEQYFGPGTRLTVT.

The rearrangement links TRBV9 to TRBJ2-1; D might be TRBD1 (7 bases). Trimming took 2 bases from V and 3 from J, leaving 12 bases between them. Germline-derived CDR1 and CDR2 are SGDLS and YYNGEE. This CDR3 region has 15 residues. CDR3 amino acids: CASSVGQGGYNEQFF. CDR3 in DNA: TGTGCCAGCAGCGTTGGGCAGGGGGGCTACAATGAGCAGTTCTTC.

Comments on this clonotype: Since a much larger clone is just one base distant, this may be a read error. This chain joins TRBV7-9 and TRBJ2-7; 10 bases are shared with TRBD1. The CDR3 is 15 amino acids. The V gene's germline CDR1 is SEHNR and CDR2 FQNEAQ (reference sequence). DNA of the CDR3: TGTGTCAGCAGCGGACCGGGACAGGGGACGAACGAGCAGTACTTC. Protein product: CVSSGPGQGTNEQYF. Combining the CDR3 with reference TRBV7-9 and TRBJ2-7 gives the whole variable domain DTGVSQNPRHKITKRGQNVTFRCDPISEHNRLYWYRQTLGQGPEFLTYFQNEAQLEKSRLLSDRFSAERPKGSFSTLEIQRTEQGDSAMYLCVSSGPGQGTNEQYFGPGTRLTVT.

The CDR3 protein is CSVETGGYEKLFF. The CDR3, as DNA: TGCAGCGTCGAGACAGGGGGCTATGAAAAACTGTTTTTT. The chain joins TRBV29-1 to TRBJ1-4, with 10 bases lining up with TRBD1. CDR3 size: 13 residues. J lost 6 bases, V lost 6 bases, and 4 bases had no gene match. Germline CDR1 is SQVTM and CDR2 is ANQGSEA.

This clonotype was recorded a few times. The chain carries TRBV2 and TRBJ1-2; D is unresolved. This CDR3 is 11 amino acids long. The V and J ends lost 8 bases and 1 base respectively, with 5 bases between them. The V gene's germline CDR1 is SNHLY and CDR2 FYNNEI. This chain's CDR3 is CASSNNYGYTF. The CDR3 bases are TGTGCCAGCTCGAATAACTATGGCTACACCTTC.

This clonotype has just a few counts. The chain combines TRBV7-2 with TRBJ2-3; 9 nucleotides align to TRBD2. The CDR3 is 17 amino acids. Germline CDR1 and CDR2: SGHTA and FQGNSA. V was clipped by 1 base and J by 4 bases; unmatched bases: 9. CDR3 protein: CASSLGGRGGGSDTQYF. As DNA, the CDR3 is TGTGCCAGCAGCTTAGGGGGGCGCGGGGGGGGCTCAGATACGCAGTATTTT.

The rearrangement uses TRBV27 and TRBJ2-5; D is unresolved. V was trimmed by 0 bases and J by 5 bases, leaving 7 bases between them. CDR3 length: 13 amino acids. Looked up from germline, CDR1 is MNHEY and CDR2 is SMNVEV (reference sequence). The CDR3 DNA reads as TGTGCCAGCAGTTTATCGGCTGGCGAGACCCAGTACTTC. It yields the protein CASSLSAGETQYF.

J is TRBJ2-3 and V is TRBV7-2, with 9 bases aligning to TRBD2. The J segment lost 2 bases and the V segment lost 7 bases, leaving 4 bases of the junction unmatched. Germline CDR1 reads SGHTA; CDR2 reads FQGNSA. The CDR3 consists of 14 residues. CDR3: CASKLAGDTDTQYF. CDR3 DNA: TGTGCCAGCAAGTTAGCGGGGGACACAGATACGCAGTATTTT.

This chain uses TRBV20-1 with TRBJ1-2, with D uncertain. Per the germline V gene, CDR1 is DFQATT and CDR2 is SNEGSKA (reference sequence). V lost 3 bases to trimming and J lost 4 bases, with 18 bases between them. This CDR3 has 15 residues. CDR3 protein: CSARPTGSRSYGYTF. CDR3 coding DNA: TGCAGTGCTAGGCCCACCGGGAGCAGGTCCTATGGCTACACCTTC.

This chain links TRBV6-5 with TRBJ1-6; D unresolved. Germline lookup yields CDR1 MNHEY and CDR2 SVGAGI. Trimming took 0 bases from V and 8 from J, leaving 8 bases between them. There are 14 residues in the CDR3. Written as DNA, the CDR3 is TGTGCCAGCAGTTACTCGAAACGGGATTCACCCCTCCACTTT. It is translated as CASSYSKRDSPLHF.